The 27 T cell receptor beta chains below were found in one sample sequenced in a study of blood T cells in healthy people across ages. Primed by a sample-barcoded 5' primer and a J-beta primer mix, a second PCR proceeded for 7 to 11 cycles. TCRdb re-called the 5' RACE reads with MiXCR, one entry per CDR3 protein. The sample lists around 1,500,000 distinct CDR3 sequences; roughly 45% were seen once. Sequences were obtained from blood. Receptors originate from a woman aged 18 to 35 in good health.

This chain joins TRBV9 and TRBJ1-1; tentatively, D is TRBD1 (5 bases). The length of the CDR3 is 15 residues. Trimming removed 4 bases from V and 1 base from J, with 14 bases in between. Looked up from germline, CDR1 is SGDLS and CDR2 is YYNGEE. In DNA form, the CDR3 reads TGTGCCAGCAGCCCGCGGGGCATTGAGAACACTGAAGCTTTCTTT. It yields the protein CASSPRGIENTEAFF.

The chain uses TRBV12-3 or TRBV12-4 and TRBJ2-1; no definite D call. The J call may be wrong; the DNA end is better matched by TRBJ2-7. CDR3 length equals 13 residues. The CDR3, as DNA: TGTGCCAGCAGTTTCCAGTTAGGAAATGAGCAGTACTTC. It codes for CASSFQLGNEQYF.

The chain uses TRBV7-2 and TRBJ1-6, with D perhaps matching TRBD1 (5 bases). V shed 5 bases and J shed 6 bases, with 17 bases lying between them. The CDR3 runs 16 residues. The V gene's germline CDR1 is SGHTA and CDR2 FQGNSA. CDR3: CASSLTGQGSNSPLHF. DNA of the CDR3: TGTGCCAGCAGCCTTACTGGGCAGGGTAGTAATTCACCCCTCCACTTT.

There are a few counts of this clonotype. This sequence joins TRBV12-3 or TRBV12-4 and TRBJ1-4; weak D call: TRBD1 (5 bases). The V and J ends lost 0 bases and 7 bases respectively, with 18 bases between them. The length of the CDR3 is 17 residues. The CDR3 DNA sequence: TGTGCCAGCAGTTTAGCGGGGCCTCTTCAAGGGGTTGAAAAACTGTTTTTT. Protein sequence: CASSLAGPLQGVEKLFF.

V and J are TRBV3-1 and TRBJ1-2; D uncertain. This CDR3 is built from 13 residues. Trimming cost V 6 bases and J 6 bases, with 14 bases left between them. Germline assignment: CDR1 LGHDT and CDR2 YNNKEL (reference sequence). The CDR3 protein is CASSVSMEHGYTF. CDR3 nucleotide sequence: TGTGCCAGCAGTGTGAGTATGGAGCATGGCTACACCTTC.

The chain has TRBV3-1 and TRBJ2-7; 7 nucleotides agree with TRBD2. Germline CDR1 and CDR2: LGHDT and YNNKEL (reference sequence). This CDR3 has 14 amino acids. V dropped 6 bases and J dropped 0; count of bases not matched to a gene: 5. The chain's CDR3 is CASSQRGNSYEQYF. The CDR3 nucleotides read TGTGCCAGCAGTCAGCGGGGCAACTCCTACGAGCAGTACTTC.

This clonotype was seen a single time. The chain combines TRBV18 with TRBJ1-4, with D tentatively TRBD1 (5 bases). From germline, CDR1 is KGHSH and CDR2 LQKENI. The V and J ends lost 4 bases and 12 bases respectively, with 21 bases between them. The CDR3 has 15 residues. CDR3 sequence (DNA): TGTGCCAGCTCACAAACGACCAGGGAAATCGGGGAACTGTTTTTT. Translating it yields CASSQTTREIGELFF.

This chain uses TRBV6-4 with TRBJ2-1; 9 bases are a match to TRBD1. V was pared by 6 bases and J by 8 bases, with 11 bases of the junction left unmatched. The V gene's germline CDR1 is MRHNA and CDR2 SNTAGT. The CDR3 covers 15 residues. CDR3 DNA sequence: TGTGCCAGCAGCGAGACCCGGACAGGGGCGGATGAGCAGTTCTTC. This codes for CASSETRTGADEQFF.

The chain carries TRBV7-2 and TRBJ2-3; 10 bases are shared with TRBD2. Germline V CDR1 and CDR2: SGHTA, FQGNSA. V lost 1 base and J lost 2; bases outside the gene matches: 12. The length of the CDR3 is 19 residues. The CDR3 region is CASSLVGASGRYYTDTQYF. The CDR3 DNA is TGTGCCAGCAGCTTAGTCGGAGCTAGCGGGAGATACTACACAGATACGCAGTATTTT.

The table lists this clonotype with many counts. The rearrangement joins TRBV27 to TRBJ2-7, with D possibly being TRBD1 (7 bases). The germline gives CDR1 MNHEY, CDR2 SMNVEV (reference sequence). The V and J ends lost 2 bases and 4 bases respectively, with 15 bases between them. CDR3 length: 15 amino acids. The CDR3 DNA follows: TGTGCCAGCAGTTTAGTGGCAGGGGGGCCTTACGAGCAGTACTTC. Translated, it gives CASSLVAGGPYEQYF.

This clonotype came up a few times. The chain links TRBV7-9 to TRBJ2-1; 13 positions match TRBD2. The J call may be mistaken, given a closer DNA end match to TRBJ2-7. There are 20 residues in the CDR3. CDR1 is SEHNR and CDR2 is FQNEAQ in the germline V gene (reference sequence). The CDR3 sequence: CATVSRAGLAGQLSYNEQYF. The CDR3 DNA reads TGTGCCACCGTATCCCGGGCGGGACTAGCGGGGCAACTTTCCTACAATGAGCAGTACTTC.

This chain uses TRBV27 with TRBJ2-4; unclear D gene. This CDR3 spans 16 amino acids. Trimming took 5 bases from V and 0 from J, leaving 14 bases between them. Germline V gene sequence: CDR1 MNHEY, CDR2 SMNVEV (reference sequence). Here the CDR3 DNA reads TGTGCCAGCAGTACAAGGTCACTAATAGCCAAAAACATTCAGTACTTC. Translated, it gives CASSTRSLIAKNIQYF.

The V call is TRBV7-2, the J call TRBJ1-2; TRBD1 agrees at 9 bases. This CDR3 spans 17 amino acids. With 7 bases clipped from V and 2 bases from J, the junction kept 14 bases outside the gene matches. Germline CDR1 SGHTA, CDR2 FQGNSA. CDR3 sequence reads: CASILQGALQQNYGYTF. The CDR3 DNA is TGTGCCAGCATCCTACAGGGGGCGCTTCAGCAGAACTATGGCTACACCTTC.

This clonotype came up many times. The chain links TRBV5-1 to TRBJ2-7; perhaps TRBD2 as D (6 bases). The CDR3 totals 13 residues. The germline CDR1 and CDR2 sequences are SGHRS and YFSETQ. V was trimmed by 4 bases and J by 4 bases, leaving 12 bases between them. CDR3: CASSPGVPYEQYF. As DNA, the CDR3 is TGCGCCAGCAGCCCGGGGGTTCCATACGAGCAGTACTTC. Supplemented by reference TRBV5-1 and TRBJ2-7, the full variable domain reads KAGVTQTPRYLIKTRGQQVTLSCSPISGHRSVSWYQQTPGQGLQFLFEYFSETQRNKGNFPGRFSGRQFSNSRSEMNVSTLELGDSALYLCASSPGVPYEQYFGPGTRLTVT.

The chain employs TRBV6-1 and TRBJ2-7; perhaps TRBD1 as D (6 bases). Germline V lookup: CDR1 MNHNS, CDR2 SASEGT. This CDR3 comprises 15 residues. Trimming stripped 4 bases from V and 0 bases from J, with 13 bases between. As DNA, the CDR3 is TGTGCCAGCAGTGCCGGACAGATGAACTCCTACGAGCAGTACTTC. It translates to CASSAGQMNSYEQYF.

This chain joins TRBV3-1 and TRBJ1-5; 10 bases align to TRBD1. The CDR3 is 17 amino acids. With 0 bases clipped from V and 6 bases from J, the junction kept 8 bases outside the gene matches. Germline CDR1 and CDR2: LGHDT and YNNKEL (reference sequence). CDR3 region: CASSQDPARDRGQPQHF. The CDR3 DNA reads as TGTGCCAGCAGCCAAGACCCCGCGAGGGACAGGGGTCAGCCCCAGCATTTT.

V is TRBV11-2 and J is TRBJ2-3; 11 bases are shared with TRBD2. Looked up from germline, CDR1 is SGHAT and CDR2 is FQNNGV. Germline trimming cut 4 bases from V and 7 bases from J; bases unmatched to any gene: 10. The CDR3 totals 16 residues. The DNA of the CDR3 is TGTGCCAGCAGCTCCGGACTAGCGGGCCCTCAGAATACGCAGTATTTT. Translation gives CASSSGLAGPQNTQYF.

The chain recombines TRBV5-1 with TRBJ2-5; the D gene could be TRBD1 or TRBD2 (5 bases each). This CDR3 has 14 amino acids. The V gene's germline CDR1 is SGHRS and CDR2 YFSETQ. V lost 3 bases and J 3 bases, leaving 12 bases between the germline ends. The CDR3 coding sequence is TGCGCCAGCAGCTCCGGGGCCGGGGAAGAGACCCAGTACTTC. It is translated as CASSSGAGEETQYF.

The gene calls are TRBV12-3 or TRBV12-4 and TRBJ2-1; 15 bases align to TRBD2. This CDR3 spans 16 amino acids. The V gene end was trimmed by 6 bases and the J gene end by 2 bases; junction bases not matched to a gene: 2. CDR3 sequence reads: CASRGTSGGTYNEQFF. As DNA, the CDR3 is TGTGCCAGCAGGGGGACTAGCGGGGGGACCTACAATGAGCAGTTCTTC.

This clonotype was seen at least ten times. The gene calls are TRBV4-1 and TRBJ2-7; TRBD2 agrees at 13 bases. Germline V gene lookup returns CDR1 MGHRA and CDR2 YSYEKL. The length of the CDR3 is 16 residues. The trim removed 1 base at V and 1 base at J, leaving 1 base unmatched. CDR3 loop: CASSQGLAGGSYEQYF. The DNA for the CDR3 is TGCGCCAGCAGCCAAGGACTAGCGGGAGGTTCCTACGAGCAGTACTTC.

J is TRBJ2-1 and V is TRBV3-1; the D is unclear. The V end lost 2 bases, the J end lost 2 bases, and 10 bases lay between the germline ends. In germline, CDR1 is LGHDT, CDR2 YNNKEL (reference sequence). This CDR3 region has 15 residues. The DNA for the CDR3 is TGTGCCAGCAGCCAATGGGGAACTACCTACAATGAGCAGTTCTTC. This gives the protein CASSQWGTTYNEQFF.

CDR3 loop: CASSSTGTGQGNEQFF. CDR3 bases: TGTGCCAGCAGTTCCACCGGGACAGGGCAGGGCAATGAGCAGTTCTTC. J is TRBJ2-1 and V is TRBV27, with TRBD1 identical over 9 bases. V was pared by 4 bases and J by 6 bases, with 10 bases of the junction left unmatched. The CDR3 length is 16 residues. Germline-derived CDR1 and CDR2 are MNHEY and SMNVEV (reference sequence).

The CDR3 DNA reads TGCAGCGTCGTATATAAGACAGGGAACGAGGGCTACACCTTC. This translates into CSVVYKTGNEGYTF. The genes are TRBV29-1 and TRBJ1-2; the match to TRBD1 covers 7 bases. The CDR3 sequence is 14 residues long. V lost 6 bases to trimming and J lost 8 bases; unmatched junction nucleotides: 15. Germline V gene sequence: CDR1 SQVTM, CDR2 ANQGSEA.

This clonotype has just a few counts. The chain is built from TRBV29-1 and TRBJ2-1; the match to TRBD2 covers 9 bases. The CDR3 covers 18 residues. Per germline, CDR1 SQVTM and CDR2 ANQGSEA. Trimming removed 3 bases from V and 1 base from J; junction bases left unmatched: 13. The CDR3 reads CSVDLWSAGGSSYNEQFF. CDR3 coding DNA: TGCAGCGTTGACTTATGGAGCGCGGGGGGGAGTTCCTACAATGAGCAGTTCTTC.

At least ten counts were recorded for this clonotype. The chain uses TRBV4-1 and TRBJ2-1; D is ambiguous. V was shortened by 4 bases and J by 5 bases, with 6 bases between the two germline ends. CDR3 length equals 12 residues. CDR1 and CDR2 from the germline V gene are MGHRA and YSYEKL. CDR3 amino acids: CASSLQNNEQFF. Written as DNA, the CDR3 is TGCGCCAGCAGCCTACAAAACAATGAGCAGTTCTTC.

This chain uses TRBV12-3 or TRBV12-4 with TRBJ1-4; no clear D. This CDR3 region has 13 residues. Trimming removed 3 bases from V and 4 bases from J, with 6 bases in between. Written as DNA, the CDR3 is TGTGCCAGCAGTTTTCGAGTTAATGAAAAACTGTTTTTT. Protein sequence: CASSFRVNEKLFF.

V is TRBV5-5 and J is TRBJ2-5; D unclear. Germline CDR1 SGHKS, CDR2 YYEKEE (reference sequence). The CDR3 has 15 amino acids. V was cut by 4 bases and J by 1 base, with 14 bases left in between. CDR3 DNA sequence: TGTGCCAGCAGCCTGGGGTCAGTACTCCAAGAGACCCAGTACTTC. This gives the protein CASSLGSVLQETQYF.